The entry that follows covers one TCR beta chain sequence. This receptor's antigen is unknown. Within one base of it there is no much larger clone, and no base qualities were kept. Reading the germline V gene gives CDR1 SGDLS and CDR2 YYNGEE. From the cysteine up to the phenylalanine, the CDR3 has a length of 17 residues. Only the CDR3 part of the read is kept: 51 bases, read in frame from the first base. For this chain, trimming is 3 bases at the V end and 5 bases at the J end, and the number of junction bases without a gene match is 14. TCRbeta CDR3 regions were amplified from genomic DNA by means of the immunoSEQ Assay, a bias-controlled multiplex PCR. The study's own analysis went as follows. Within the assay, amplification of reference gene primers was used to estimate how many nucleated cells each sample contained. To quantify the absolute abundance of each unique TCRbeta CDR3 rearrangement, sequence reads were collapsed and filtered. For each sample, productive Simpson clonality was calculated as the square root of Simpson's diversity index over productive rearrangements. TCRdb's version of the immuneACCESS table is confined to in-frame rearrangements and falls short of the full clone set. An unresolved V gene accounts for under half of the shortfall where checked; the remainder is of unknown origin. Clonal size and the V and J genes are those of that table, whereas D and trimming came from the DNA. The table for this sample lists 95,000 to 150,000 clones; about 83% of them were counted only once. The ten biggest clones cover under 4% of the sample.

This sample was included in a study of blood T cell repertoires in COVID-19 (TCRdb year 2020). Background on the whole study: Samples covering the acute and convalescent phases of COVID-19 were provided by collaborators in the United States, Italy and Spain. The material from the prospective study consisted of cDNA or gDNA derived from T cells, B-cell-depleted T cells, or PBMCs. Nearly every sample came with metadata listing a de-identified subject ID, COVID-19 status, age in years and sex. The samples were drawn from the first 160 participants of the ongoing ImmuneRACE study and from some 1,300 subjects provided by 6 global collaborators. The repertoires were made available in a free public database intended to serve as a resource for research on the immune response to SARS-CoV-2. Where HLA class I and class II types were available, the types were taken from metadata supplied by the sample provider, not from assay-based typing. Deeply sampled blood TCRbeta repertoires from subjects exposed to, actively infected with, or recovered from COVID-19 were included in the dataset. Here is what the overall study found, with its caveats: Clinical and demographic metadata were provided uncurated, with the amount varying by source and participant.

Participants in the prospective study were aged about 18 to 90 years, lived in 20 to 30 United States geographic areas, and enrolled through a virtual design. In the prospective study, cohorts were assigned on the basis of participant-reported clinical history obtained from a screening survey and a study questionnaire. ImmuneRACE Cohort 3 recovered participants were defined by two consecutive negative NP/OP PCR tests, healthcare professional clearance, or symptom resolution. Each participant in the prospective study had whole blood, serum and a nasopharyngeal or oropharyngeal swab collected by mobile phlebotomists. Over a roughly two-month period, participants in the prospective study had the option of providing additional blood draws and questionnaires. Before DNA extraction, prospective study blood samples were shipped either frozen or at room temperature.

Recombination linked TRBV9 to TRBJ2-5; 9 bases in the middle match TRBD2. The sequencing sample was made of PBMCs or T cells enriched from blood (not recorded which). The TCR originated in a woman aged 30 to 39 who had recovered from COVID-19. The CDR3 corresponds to CASSGGPSGVSRETQYF. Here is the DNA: TGTGCCAGCAGCGGGGGGCCTAGCGGGGTTAGCAGGGAGACCCAGTACTTC.